The 8 T cell receptor beta chains listed next were all sequenced from one sample in a study of blood T cell repertoires in COVID-19. Libraries were prepared by immunoSEQ multiplex PCR; TCRdb keeps only in-frame clonotypes and omits some of them. Of nearly 50,000 clones in the sample, over 80% were seen once. Sequencing was performed on peripheral blood. All receptors derive from an elderly woman with COVID-19, enrolled during active disease.

The rearrangement uses TRBV7-3 and TRBJ2-7, with D uncertain. CDR1 is SGHTA and CDR2 is FQGTGA in the germline V gene. Trimming left V 2 bases short and J 3 bases short, with 8 bases between. CDR3 length: 13 amino acids. In DNA form, the CDR3 reads TGTGCCAGCAGCTTAGGGCCAGGCTACGAGCAGTACTTC. Translated, it gives CASSLGPGYEQYF.

The chain recombines TRBV28 with TRBJ2-7; TRBD2 matches 11 bases. J gave up 4 bases and V 4 bases, and 6 bases lay outside the gene matches. The germline V gene has CDR1 MDHEN and CDR2 SYDVKM. CDR3 length equals 15 residues. CDR3 sequence reads: CASSSIAGGGYEQYF. The CDR3 DNA sequence: TGTGCCAGCAGTTCGATAGCGGGAGGGGGGTACGAGCAGTACTTC.

The chain uses TRBV19 and TRBJ2-2, with 10 nucleotides matching TRBD2. V lost 3 bases to trimming and J lost 6 bases; unmatched junction nucleotides: 4. This CDR3 has 15 residues. Germline-derived CDR1 and CDR2 are LNHDA and SQIVND (reference sequence). The CDR3 loop is CASSIRLAGPGELFF. The CDR3 bases are TGTGCCAGTAGTATCCGACTAGCGGGTCCCGGGGAGCTGTTTTTT.

The J gene is TRBJ2-1, the V gene TRBV18; possibly TRBD2 for D (6 bases). From germline, CDR1 is KGHSH and CDR2 LQKENI. CDR3 size: 15 residues. V lost 5 bases, J lost 9 bases, and 20 bases lay in between. The chain's CDR3 is CASSVTGPMGGEQFF. As DNA, the CDR3 is TGTGCCAGCTCAGTTACCGGGCCCATGGGGGGTGAGCAGTTCTTC. The variable domain in full, completed from reference TRBV18 and TRBJ2-1, reads NAGVMQNPRHLVRRRGQEARLRCSPMKGHSHVYWYRQLPEEGLKFMVYLQKENIIDESGMPKERFSAEFPKEGPSILRIQQVVRGDSAAYFCASSVTGPMGGEQFFGPGTRLTVL.

The V and J genes are TRBV18 and TRBJ2-7, with a tentative D call TRBD1 (5 bases). Germline V gene sequence: CDR1 KGHSH, CDR2 LQKENI. This CDR3 is built from 13 residues. Trimming left V 1 base short and J 2 bases short, with 6 bases between. CDR3 bases: TGTGCCAGCTCACCACGACAGACCTACGAGCAGTACTTC. Its translation is CASSPRQTYEQYF.

This clone was seen only once. In DNA form, the CDR3 reads TGCAGTTCCCGGTGGGGGGACCAGAACACTGAAGCTTTCTTT. This translates into CSSRWGDQNTEAFF. The chain carries TRBV29-1 and TRBJ1-1; a weak D match, TRBD1 (5 bases). The CDR3 is 14 residues long. Germline assignment: CDR1 SQVTM and CDR2 ANQGSEA.

The rearrangement uses TRBV6-5 and TRBJ2-7; perhaps TRBD2 as D (5 bases). V was cut by 8 bases and J by 4 bases, with 21 bases left in between. The CDR3 length is 15 residues. The V gene's germline CDR1 is MNHEY and CDR2 SVGAGI. CDR3 sequence: CASSEPSGVTYEQYF. For the CDR3, the DNA is TGTGCCAGCTCAGAACCGTCCGGGGTAACTTACGAGCAGTACTTC.

The chain is built from TRBV11-2 and TRBJ2-7, with 7 positions matching TRBD1. The CDR3 has 13 amino acids. Germline values: CDR1 SGHAT, CDR2 FQNNGV. The V and J ends lost 8 bases and 3 bases, in that order; junction bases with no gene match: 7. The CDR3 reads CASGDSTLYEQYF. The CDR3 coding sequence is TGTGCCAGCGGGGACAGTACCCTCTACGAGCAGTACTTC. Complete variable domain (other parts from reference TRBV11-2 and TRBJ2-7): EAGVAQSPRYKIIEKRQSVAFWCNPISGHATLYWYQQILGQGPKLLIQFQNNGVVDDSQLPKDRFSAERLKGVDSTLKIQPAKLEDSAVYLCASGDSTLYEQYFGPGTRLTVT.